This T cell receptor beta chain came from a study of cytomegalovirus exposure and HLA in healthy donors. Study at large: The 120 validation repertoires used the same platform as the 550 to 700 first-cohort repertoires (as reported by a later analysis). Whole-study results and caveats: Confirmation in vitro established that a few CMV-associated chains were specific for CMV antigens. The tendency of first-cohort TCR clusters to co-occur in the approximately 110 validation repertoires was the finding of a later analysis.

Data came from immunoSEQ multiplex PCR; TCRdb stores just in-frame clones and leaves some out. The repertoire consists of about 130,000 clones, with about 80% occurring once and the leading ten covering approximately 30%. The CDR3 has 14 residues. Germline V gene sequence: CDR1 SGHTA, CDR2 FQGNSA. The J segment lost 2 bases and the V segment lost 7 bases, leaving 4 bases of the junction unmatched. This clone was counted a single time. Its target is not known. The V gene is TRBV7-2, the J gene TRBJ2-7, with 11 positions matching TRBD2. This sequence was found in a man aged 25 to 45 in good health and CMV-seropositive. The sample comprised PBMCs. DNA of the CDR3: TGTGCCAGCACCGGGGGACTAGCGGCCTACGAGCAGTACTTC. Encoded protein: CASTGGLAAYEQYF.